The entry below gives a single TCR beta chain sequence along with its context. This specimen comes from a study of blood T cell repertoires in COVID-19. Study-level background: Sources were T cells, B-cell-depleted T cells, or PBMCs; the material itself was cDNA or gDNA.

In the authors' workflow: From reference gene primer amplification, estimates of nucleated cell counts were derived. Libraries were prepared by immunoSEQ multiplex PCR; TCRdb keeps only in-frame clonotypes and omits some of them. The V and J calls and the clone size are those of that table, but D and trimming were determined from the DNA. The sample has over 250,000 clones; 86% are singletons. Sequenced sample: peripheral blood. This sequence originates from a man in his forties who had recovered from COVID-19.

CDR3 DNA sequence: TGTGCCAGCAGTTTGATTGGGGCCGAAGCTTTCTTT. Amino acid sequence: CASSLIGAEAFF. The chain is built from TRBV12-3 or TRBV12-4 and TRBJ1-1; D may be TRBD1 (5 bases). Trimming removed 3 bases at V and 8 bases at J, with 10 bases between. This CDR3 has 12 amino acids.